This TCR beta chain was captured by sequencing in a study of T cell responses to AZD1222 COVID-19 vaccine. The overall study: Pooled samples include second doses given at about 4 or 12 weeks. General observations from the study: Mapped onto spike, vaccine-associated CD4 TCRs spanned it and were dominant at 160-218 and 743-854. White British donors predominated, females outnumbered males, and clonal diversity was possibly underestimated.

TCRdb keeps only in-frame clones here, not all; method: immunoSEQ multiplex PCR. The table lists about 190,000 clones, roughly 93% of them singletons. With respect to this clone: No antigen is known for it.

Per germline, CDR1 SGHNT and CDR2 YENEEA. V was clipped by 5 bases and J by 15 bases, with 17 bases between them. This CDR3 region has 12 residues. This chain joins TRBV11-3 and TRBJ2-1; tentative D call: TRBD2 (5 bases). Sequencing used peripheral blood, obtained on day 0 of AZD1222 vaccination. This sequence originates from an adult in good health. The CDR3 protein is CASSQSDGVRFF. DNA of the CDR3: TGTGCCAGCAGCCAATCAGACGGGGTCCGGTTCTTC.